These 10 T cell receptor beta chains were all obtained from the same sample, sequenced in a study of radiotherapy plus CTLA-4 blockade in lung cancer. Sequencing was performed with immunoSEQ multiplex PCR; in TCRdb, only in-frame clones are kept and a portion is missing. The table shows some 110,000 clones, with about 83% occurring only once. The sequencing here drew on peripheral blood, taken from a patient treated with radiotherapy plus ipilimumab. All receptors come from a human donor with non-small cell lung cancer who had a partial response to radiotherapy plus ipilimumab.

The chain combines TRBV2 with TRBJ2-5; TRBD1 matches at 8 bases. The DNA end favors TRBJ2-7, so the J call may be wrong. CDR3 length equals 15 residues. The germline V gene encodes CDR1 SNHLY and CDR2 FYNNEI. CDR3 residues: CASSEMPGGIDEQYF. For the CDR3, the DNA is TGTGCCAGCAGTGAAATGCCAGGGGGCATCGACGAGCAGTACTTC.

The chain couples TRBV19 to TRBJ2-2; possible D gene TRBD1, 7 bases. The germline CDR1 and CDR2 sequences are LNHDA and SQIVND (reference sequence). CDR3 size: 15 residues. The V end lost 5 bases, the J end lost 2 bases, and 12 bases lay between the germline ends. The CDR3 spells CASSPGDSNTGELFF. The CDR3 DNA is TGTGCCAGTAGTCCGGGGGACAGTAACACCGGGGAGCTGTTTTTT.

The rearrangement joins TRBV19 to TRBJ2-7, with D possibly being TRBD2 (5 bases). This CDR3 region has 12 residues. The V end lost 3 bases, the J end lost 5 bases, and 8 bases lay between the germline ends. CDR1 is LNHDA and CDR2 is SQIVND in the germline V gene (reference sequence). CDR3 bases: TGTGCCAGTAGTATCGGACTGGACGAGCAGTACTTC. This gives the protein CASSIGLDEQYF.

J is TRBJ1-1 and V is TRBV6-5; D unclear. The V and J ends lost 6 bases and 0 bases respectively, with 11 bases between them. The CDR3 runs 14 residues. CDR1 MNHEY and CDR2 SVGAGI come from the germline V gene. CDR3 loop: CASRYVSMNTEAFF. The DNA of the CDR3 is TGTGCCAGCAGATACGTGTCAATGAACACTGAAGCTTTCTTT.

This rearrangement joins TRBV6-5 to TRBJ1-1; 9 nucleotides match TRBD1. CDR3 length: 14 residues. From germline, CDR1 is MNHEY and CDR2 SVGAGI. V gave up 6 bases and J gave up 5 bases; unmatched junction bases: 7. CDR3 amino acids: CASRLDRGGTEAFF. The CDR3 bases are TGTGCCAGCAGACTGGACAGGGGTGGAACTGAAGCTTTCTTT.

This chain links TRBV13 with TRBJ1-1, with 8 bases matching TRBD1. The trim removed 0 bases at V and 2 bases at J, leaving 2 bases unmatched. Per the germline V gene, CDR1 is PRHDT and CDR2 is FYEKMQ (reference sequence). CDR3 size: 15 residues. CDR3 nucleotide sequence: TGTGCCAGCAGCTTAGGCGACAGGGGCAACACTGAAGCTTTCTTT. Encoded protein: CASSLGDRGNTEAFF.

This clone was recorded a few times. J is TRBJ2-3 and V is TRBV28; the D gene is possibly TRBD2 (7 bases). CDR3 length: 17 residues. V lost 6 bases, J lost 1 base, and 20 bases lay in between. Germline V gene lookup returns CDR1 MDHEN and CDR2 SYDVKM. The CDR3 nucleotides read TGTGCCAGCAGACCTTACCCCCGGGGGGCTGGCACAGATACGCAGTATTTT. Its translation: CASRPYPRGAGTDTQYF.

This clone has more than one count but fewer than ten. J is TRBJ1-2 and V is TRBV11-2; 7 nucleotides line up with TRBD1. The CDR3 spans 16 residues. Trimming cost V 4 bases and J 4 bases; bases outside gene matches: 12. Germline CDR1 SGHAT, CDR2 FQNNGV. CDR3 sequence: CASSSIRRTGPYGYTF. CDR3 nucleotide sequence: TGTGCCAGCAGCTCGATTCGCCGGACAGGTCCCTATGGCTACACCTTC.

V gene TRBV2 combines with J gene TRBJ1-6; 7 nucleotides align to TRBD1. Germline assignment: CDR1 SNHLY and CDR2 FYNNEI. This CDR3 is built from 15 residues. J was trimmed by 7 bases and V by 9 bases; bases with no gene match: 12. The chain's CDR3 is CASTLDREGNSPLHF. The CDR3 nucleotides are TGTGCCAGTACACTAGACAGGGAAGGGAATTCACCCCTCCACTTT.

This clone occurred a few times. Additional DNA sequences in this sample encode the identical CDR3. V is TRBV28 and J is TRBJ1-5, with D perhaps matching TRBD1 (5 bases). The length of the CDR3 is 13 residues. CDR1 is MDHEN, CDR2 SYDVKM, per germline. With 5 bases removed from V and 3 bases from J, the gap between germline ends came to 8 bases. The CDR3 protein is CASSRTSNQPQHF. The DNA for the CDR3 is TGTGCCAGCAGTAGGACATCCAATCAGCCCCAGCATTTT.